The subject of this entry is one T cell receptor (beta chain). Its antigen is currently not known. The input lacks base qualities; no much larger clone sits a single base away. Collaborating institutions collected whole blood in K2EDTA tubes following their own protocols. For TCRbeta analysis, collaborators shipped samples in one of three forms: frozen whole blood, isolated PBMCs, or DNA extracted from either of those sample types. The sample belongs to a study of blood T cell repertoires in COVID-19 (dated by TCRdb to 2018 to 2021). In terms of the full investigation: Collaborator samples came from the United States, Italy and Spain and covered acute and convalescent phases of COVID-19. The material from the prospective study consisted of cDNA or gDNA derived from T cells, B-cell-depleted T cells, or PBMCs. Deeply sampled blood TCRbeta repertoires from subjects exposed to, actively infected with, or recovered from COVID-19 were included in the dataset. A freely available public database, intended as a resource for researchers studying the immune response to SARS-CoV-2, is where the repertoires were released. Samples were obtained from the ongoing ImmuneRACE study (first 160 participants) and from over 1,000 subjects provided by 6 global collaborators. Nearly every sample came with metadata listing a de-identified subject ID, COVID-19 status, age in years and sex. Where HLA class I and class II types were available, the types were taken from metadata supplied by the sample provider, not from assay-based typing. What the authors observed across the whole study: Clinical and demographic metadata were provided uncurated, with the amount varying by source and participant.

TCRbeta CDR3 regions were amplified from genomic DNA by means of the immunoSEQ Assay, a bias-controlled multiplex PCR. For the original study's pipeline: Within the assay, amplification of reference gene primers was used to estimate how many nucleated cells each sample contained. To quantify the absolute abundance of each unique TCRbeta CDR3 rearrangement, sequence reads were collapsed and filtered. Productive Simpson clonality was computed per sample as the square root of Simpson's diversity index over productive rearrangements. The immuneACCESS repertoire file appears here via TCRdb, limited to in-frame rearrangements. These files lack a portion of the clones; in checked studies, under half of the deficit traces to unresolved V genes, and the cause of the others is not known. V and J calls and clone size are those listed in that table; D and trimming were worked out from the DNA. The sample has 250,000 to 350,000 clones on record, about nine tenths of them singletons. The top ten clonotypes cover around 3% of the sample.

The origin of this receptor is a woman in her twenties or thirties with active or convalescent COVID-19. Material for sequencing was peripheral blood.

The DNA sequence follows: TGTGCCAGCAGTGTAGGGGGCACCTTTGGCAGCTCCTATAATTCACCCCTCCACTTT. Its product reads: CASSVGGTFGSSYNSPLHF. The chain employs TRBV6-1 and TRBJ1-6; TRBD1 matches 7 bases in the middle. The CDR1 and CDR2 encoded by the germline V gene are MNHNS and SASEGT. V is cut back by 4 bases and J by 0 bases, with 12 bases in the junction unmatched. CDR3 length: 19 amino acids, cysteine to phenylalanine. Just CDR3 DNA is preserved here, 57 bases in frame from base 1.